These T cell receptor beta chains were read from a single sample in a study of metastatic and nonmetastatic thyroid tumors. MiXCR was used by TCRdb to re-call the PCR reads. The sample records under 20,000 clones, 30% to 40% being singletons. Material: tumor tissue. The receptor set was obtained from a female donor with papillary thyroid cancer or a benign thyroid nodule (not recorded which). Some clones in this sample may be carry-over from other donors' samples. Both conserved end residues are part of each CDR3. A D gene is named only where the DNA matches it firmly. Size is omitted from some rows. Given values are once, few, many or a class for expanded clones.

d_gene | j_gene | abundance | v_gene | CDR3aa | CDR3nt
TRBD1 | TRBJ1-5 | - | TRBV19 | CASIPGQGAQPQHF | TGTGCCAGTATCCCGGGACAGGGGGCCCAGCCCCAGCATTTT
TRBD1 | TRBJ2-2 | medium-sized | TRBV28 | CASSSTWTGGTGELFF | TGTGCCAGCAGTTCCACCTGGACAGGGGGGACCGGGGAGCTGTTTTTT
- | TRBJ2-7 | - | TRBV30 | CAWSRSGLREQYF | TGTGCCTGGAGTAGGTCGGGATTGCGTGAGCAGTACTTC
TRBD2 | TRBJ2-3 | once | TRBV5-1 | CASSPTAGGYTDTQYF | TGCGCCAGCAGCCCCACTGCGGGAGGTTACACAGATACGCAGTATTTT
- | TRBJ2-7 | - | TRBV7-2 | CASSLRASHEQYF | TGTGCCAGCAGCTTAAGGGCGTCCCACGAGCAGTACTTC
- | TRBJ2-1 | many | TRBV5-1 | CASSLERVGNEQFF | TGCGCCAGCAGCTTGGAGAGGGTGGGCAATGAGCAGTTCTTC
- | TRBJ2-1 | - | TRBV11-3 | CASSFLTGPNEQFF | TGTGCCAGCAGCTTTTTGACTGGACCCAATGAGCAGTTCTTC
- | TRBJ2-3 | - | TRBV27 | CASSPSTDTQYF | TGTGCCAGCAGTCCGAGCACAGATACGCAGTATTTT
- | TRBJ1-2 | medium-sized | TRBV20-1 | CSAPTPAANYGYTF | TGCAGTGCCCCAACGCCGGCCGCTAACTATGGCTACACCTTC
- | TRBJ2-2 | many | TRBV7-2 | CASSSDSLTGGLFF | TGTGCCAGCAGCTCGGACAGCCTCACCGGGGGGCTGTTTTTT
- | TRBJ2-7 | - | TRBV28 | CDSSLLGREYEQYF | TGTGACAGCAGTTTACTTGGCAGGGAATACGAGCAGTACTTC
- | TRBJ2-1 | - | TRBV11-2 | CASSLESTLSNEQFF | TGTGCCAGCAGCTTAGAGTCTACCCTATCCAATGAGCAGTTCTTC
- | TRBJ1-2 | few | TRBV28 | CASSLDGNYGYTF | TGTGCCAGCAGCCTCGACGGAAACTATGGCTACACCTTC
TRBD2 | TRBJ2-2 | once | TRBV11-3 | CASSLRSGRSGELFF | TGTGCCAGCAGCTTAAGGAGCGGGAGGTCCGGGGAGCTGTTTTTT
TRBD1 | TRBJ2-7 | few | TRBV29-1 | CSVDGQGIYEQYF | TGCAGCGTTGACGGACAGGGCATCTACGAGCAGTACTTC
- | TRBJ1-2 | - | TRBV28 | CASSLEGRHYGYTF | TGTGCCAGCAGTTTGGAGGGGAGGCACTATGGCTACACCTTC
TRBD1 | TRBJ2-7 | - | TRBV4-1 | CASSQAGQGAIEQYF | TGCGCCAGCAGCCAAGCTGGACAGGGGGCAATCGAGCAGTACTTC
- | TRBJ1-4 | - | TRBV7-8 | CASSPSPGIREKLFF | TGTGCCAGCAGCCCGTCCCCGGGTATAAGGGAAAAACTGTTTTTT
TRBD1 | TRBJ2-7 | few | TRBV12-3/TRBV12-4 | CASSTGGYEQYF | TGTGCCAGCAGCACAGGGGGGTACGAGCAGTACTTC
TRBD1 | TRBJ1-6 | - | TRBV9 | CASSVTGYNSPLHF | TGTGCCAGCAGCGTGACAGGGTATAATTCACCCCTCCACTTT
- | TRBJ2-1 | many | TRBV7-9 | CASSLFPSYNEQFF | TGTGCCAGCAGCTTATTTCCGAGCTACAATGAGCAGTTCTTC
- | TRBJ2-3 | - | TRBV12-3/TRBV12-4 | CASSSPDTQYF | TGTGCCAGCAGTTCCCCAGATACGCAGTATTTT
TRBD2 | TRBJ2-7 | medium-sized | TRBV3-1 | CASSHRLAGVEYEQYF | TGTGCCAGCAGCCACCGACTAGCGGGAGTCGAGTACGAGCAGTACTTC
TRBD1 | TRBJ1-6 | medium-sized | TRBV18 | CASSPSTGINSPLHF | TGTGCCAGCTCACCATCGACAGGGATTAATTCACCCCTCCACTTT
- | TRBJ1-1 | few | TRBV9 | CASSVVWSGNTEAFF | TGTGCCAGCAGCGTAGTATGGTCGGGAAACACTGAAGCTTTCTTT
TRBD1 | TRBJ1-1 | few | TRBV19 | CALRGQGNTEAFF | TGTGCCCTCCGCGGACAGGGTAACACTGAAGCTTTCTTT
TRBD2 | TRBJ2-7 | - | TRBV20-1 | CSARTTSAAYEQYF | TGCAGTGCTCGAACCACTAGCGCGGCCTACGAGCAGTACTTC
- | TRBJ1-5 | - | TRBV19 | CASTATEGGQPQHF | TGTGCCAGTACCGCTACAGAGGGTGGTCAGCCCCAGCATTTT
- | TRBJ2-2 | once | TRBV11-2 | CASSLSGELFF | TGTGCCAGCAGCTTATCCGGGGAGCTGTTTTTT
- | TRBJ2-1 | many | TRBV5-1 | CASSLVGGGSYNEQFF | TGCGCCAGCAGCTTGGTTGGAGGGGGCTCCTACAATGAGCAGTTCTTC
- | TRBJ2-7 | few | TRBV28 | CASGSRDF | TGTGCCAGCGGCTCCCGAGACTTC
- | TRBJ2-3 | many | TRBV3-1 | CASSQEPHLSTDTQYF | TGTGCCAGCAGCCAAGAACCGCATCTTAGCACAGATACGCAGTATTTT
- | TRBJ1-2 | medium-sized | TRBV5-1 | CASSLAQGATYGYTF | TGCGCCAGCAGCTTGGCCCAGGGCGCAACCTATGGCTACACCTTC
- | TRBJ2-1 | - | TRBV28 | CASSFGREGYNEQFF | TGTGCCAGCAGTTTTGGCAGAGAAGGCTACAATGAGCAGTTCTTC
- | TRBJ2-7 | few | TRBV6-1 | CASSDPVGGYEQYF | TGTGCCAGCAGTGACCCGGTCGGGGGATACGAGCAGTACTTC
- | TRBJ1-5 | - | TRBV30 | CAWSAVNSNQPQHF | TGTGCCTGGAGTGCCGTTAATAGCAATCAGCCCCAGCATTTT
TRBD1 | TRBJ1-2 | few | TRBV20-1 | CSAHTGTGNGYTF | TGCAGTGCGCACACTGGGACAGGGAACGGCTACACCTTC
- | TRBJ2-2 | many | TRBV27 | CASSLPPGRMNTGELFF | TGTGCCAGCAGCCTACCGCCGGGTCGAATGAACACCGGGGAGCTGTTTTTT
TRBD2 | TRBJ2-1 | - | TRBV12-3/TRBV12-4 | CASSFSLAVMRFF | TGTGCCAGCAGTTTTTCACTAGCGGTAATGCGGTTCTTC
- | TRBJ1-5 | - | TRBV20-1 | CSARGVALPDSNQPQHF | TGCAGTGCTAGAGGCGTAGCCCTGCCAGATAGCAATCAGCCCCAGCATTTT
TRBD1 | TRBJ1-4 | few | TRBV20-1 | CSARTGINEKLFF | TGCAGTGCTAGGACAGGGATTAATGAAAAACTGTTTTTT
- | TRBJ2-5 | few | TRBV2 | CASNAQGGRETQYF | TGTGCCAGCAATGCCCAGGGGGGCAGGGAGACCCAGTACTTC
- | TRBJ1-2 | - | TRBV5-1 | CASSLAWDGSYTF | TGCGCCAGCAGCTTGGCCTGGGATGGTAGCTACACCTTC
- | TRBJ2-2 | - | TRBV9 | CASSRDTSNTGELFF | TGTGCCAGCAGTCGGGACACATCGAACACCGGGGAGCTGTTTTTT
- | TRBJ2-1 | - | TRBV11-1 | CASSSPGVDYNEQFF | TGTGCCAGCAGTAGCCCAGGGGTGGACTACAATGAGCAGTTCTTC
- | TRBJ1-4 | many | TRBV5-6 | CASSRAGAEKLFF | TGTGCCAGCAGCAGGGCCGGGGCGGAAAAACTGTTTTTT
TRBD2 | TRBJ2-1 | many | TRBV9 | CASSVRAGYLSYNEQFF | TGTGCCAGCAGCGTTAGAGCGGGGTACCTCTCCTACAATGAGCAGTTCTTC
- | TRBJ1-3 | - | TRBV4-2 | CASGGEAGNTIYF | TGTGCCAGCGGGGGTGAGGCTGGAAACACCATATATTTT
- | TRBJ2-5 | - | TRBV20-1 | CSASGRRGAPGETQYF | TGCAGTGCTAGCGGCCGAAGGGGGGCCCCGGGGGAGACCCAGTACTTC
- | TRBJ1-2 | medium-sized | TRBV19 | CASSRWSFDGYTF | TGTGCCAGTAGTAGGTGGAGTTTCGATGGCTACACCTTC
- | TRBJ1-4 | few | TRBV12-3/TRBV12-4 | CASSFKGTEKLFF | TGTGCCAGCAGTTTTAAGGGAACTGAAAAACTGTTTTTT
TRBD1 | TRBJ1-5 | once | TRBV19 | CASSERGQVGNQPQHF | TGTGCCAGTAGTGAAAGAGGACAGGTGGGCAATCAGCCCCAGCATTTT
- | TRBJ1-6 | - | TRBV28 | CASSSGTYNSPLHF | TGTGCCAGCAGTTCAGGGACCTATAATTCACCCCTCCACTTT